These 18 T cell receptor beta chains were all obtained from the same sample, sequenced in a study of early T cells in non-severe SARS-CoV-2 infection. MiXCR, applied by TCRdb to the 5' RACE reads, yields one record per CDR3 protein. The table lists about 50,000 distinct CDR3 sequences, roughly a tenth of them singletons. This specimen was whole blood, taken at baseline. The source is an adult who was a healthcare worker with PCR-confirmed SARS-CoV-2 infection or an uninfected control (not recorded which).

A few counts support this clonotype. The gene calls are TRBV27 and TRBJ1-6; TRBD1 might be the D (6 bases). Germline V gene data show CDR1 as MNHEY and CDR2 as SMNVEV (reference sequence). V lost 11 bases, J lost 3 bases, and 8 bases lay in between. This CDR3 region has 12 residues. CDR3 residues: CALGHYNSPLHF. The CDR3 DNA reads TGTGCCTTGGGACACTATAATTCACCCCTCCACTTT.

This clonotype has at least ten counts. The chain uses TRBV2 and TRBJ2-7; 8 positions agree with TRBD1. V lost 9 bases to trimming and J lost 7 bases; unmatched junction nucleotides: 8. The germline V gene encodes CDR1 SNHLY and CDR2 FYNNEI. The CDR3 is made up of 12 amino acids. This CDR3 reads CASTTGAREQYF. CDR3 nucleotide sequence: TGTGCCAGTACGACAGGGGCTAGGGAGCAGTACTTC.

This clonotype appeared many times. The chain carries TRBV5-5 and TRBJ2-1, with D possibly matching TRBD2 (7 bases). Per germline, CDR1 SGHKS and CDR2 YYEKEE (reference sequence). V dropped 1 base and J dropped 0 bases, with 20 bases sitting between them. The CDR3 consists of 19 residues. CDR3 in amino acids: CASSLIGGASVSSYNEQFF. In DNA, the CDR3 is TGTGCCAGCAGCTTGATTGGGGGGGCTTCGGTTAGCTCCTACAATGAGCAGTTCTTC.

The chain uses TRBV28 and TRBJ2-5, with TRBD2 matching over 8 bases. CDR3 size: 15 residues. J gave up 1 base and V 6 bases, and 7 bases lay outside the gene matches. Germline values: CDR1 MDHEN, CDR2 SYDVKM. As DNA, the CDR3 is TGTGCCAGCAGCCCACGGGGGGGAAGCCAAGAGACCCAGTACTTC. Its translation is CASSPRGGSQETQYF. Full variable domain (rest looked up from reference TRBV28 and TRBJ2-5): DVKVTQSSRYLVKRTGEKVFLECVQDMDHENMFWYRQDPGLGLRLIYFSYDVKMKEKGDIPEGYSVSREKKERFSLILESASTNQTSMYLCASSPRGGSQETQYFGPGTRLLVL.

This clonotype was counted a few times. The rearrangement joins TRBV10-1 to TRBJ1-6; 9 bases are a match to TRBD1. With 3 bases clipped from V and 9 bases from J, the junction kept 6 bases outside the gene matches. Germline assignment: CDR1 WNHNN and CDR2 SYGVQD (reference sequence). This CDR3 has 15 residues. CDR3 sequence: CASSELGQGRSPLHF. The CDR3 DNA reads TGCGCCAGCAGTGAATTGGGACAGGGACGTTCACCCCTCCACTTT.

The gene calls are TRBV20-1 and TRBJ1-1; D remains unclear. V gave up 2 bases and J gave up 5 bases, with 9 bases separating them. CDR1 is DFQATT, CDR2 SNEGSKA, per germline (reference sequence). This CDR3 has 12 amino acids. DNA of the CDR3: TGCAGTGCTAGACCTTTCGGGACTGAAGCTTTCTTT. It translates to CSARPFGTEAFF.

This clonotype has just a few counts. The chain combines TRBV7-2 with TRBJ1-6; D not certain. CDR3 length: 15 residues. Germline values: CDR1 SGHTA, CDR2 FQGNSA. The V end was cut by 0 bases, the J end by 10 bases, with 13 bases between. This chain's CDR3 is CASSLAQMENSPLHF. The DNA of the CDR3 is TGTGCCAGCAGCTTAGCCCAGATGGAAAACTCACCCCTCCACTTT.

This clonotype was seen a handful of times. CDR3 residues: CASSRPGALGTQYF. The DNA of the CDR3 is TGTGCCAGCAGCCGCCCCGGGGCCCTAGGGACCCAGTACTTC. The chain has TRBV5-5 and TRBJ2-5, with D perhaps matching TRBD1 or TRBD2 (5 bases each). Trimming shortened V by 4 bases and J by 7 bases, and 17 bases separated the two germline ends. This CDR3 comprises 14 residues. Germline CDR1 and CDR2: SGHKS and YYEKEE (reference sequence).

This clonotype occurred a few times. The chain combines TRBV7-8 with TRBJ1-4; the D is unclear. The CDR3 is 16 amino acids. Germline lookup yields CDR1 SGHVS and CDR2 FQNEAQ. V was shortened by 0 bases and J by 0 bases, with 8 bases between the two germline ends. The CDR3 DNA is TGTGCCAGCAGCTTAGCGTTGGGTGCAACTAATGAAAAACTGTTTTTT. This codes for CASSLALGATNEKLFF.

This clonotype turned up a few times. CDR3 bases: TGTGCCAGCTCCCCGGGGGGAGGACAGCCCCAGCATTTT. The encoded protein is CASSPGGGQPQHF. This chain uses TRBV18 with TRBJ1-5; D might be TRBD1 (5 bases). Per germline, CDR1 KGHSH and CDR2 LQKENI. This CDR3 contains 13 residues. The germline V and J ends were trimmed by 6 bases and 7 bases, with 13 bases remaining between them.

This clonotype was counted between two and nine times. The chain has TRBV12-3 or TRBV12-4 and TRBJ1-6; D gene uncertain. This CDR3 comprises 14 residues. The germline V and J ends were trimmed by 4 bases and 9 bases, with 13 bases remaining between them. The CDR3 reads CASSSGRVGSPLHF. The CDR3 coding sequence is TGTGCCAGCAGTTCGGGGAGAGTGGGTTCACCCCTCCACTTT.

The rearrangement links TRBV5-1 to TRBJ2-3; D ambiguous. Germline values: CDR1 SGHRS, CDR2 YFSETQ. The CDR3 spans 14 residues. Trimming removed 7 bases at V and 3 bases at J, with 15 bases between. The CDR3 sequence is CASQGFLGTDTQYF. In DNA form, the CDR3 reads TGCGCCAGCCAAGGGTTTCTGGGAACAGATACGCAGTATTTT.

This clonotype came up a few times. J is TRBJ2-4 and V is TRBV6-1; D not resolved. The germline V gene encodes CDR1 MNHNS and CDR2 SASEGT. Deletions cut 10 bases from V and 5 bases from J, with 18 bases between. The CDR3 is 14 amino acids. The CDR3 nucleotides read TGTGCCACCACACGGTACACCAGCGAAAACATTCAGTACTTC. Translation: CATTRYTSENIQYF.

The V and J genes are TRBV7-3 and TRBJ1-1; a possible D gene is TRBD1 (6 bases). From germline, CDR1 is SGHTA and CDR2 FQGTGA. Trimming pared 1 base from V and 3 bases from J, leaving 12 bases between. The CDR3 runs 15 residues. As DNA, the CDR3 is TGTGCCAGCAGCTTAAATCAGGGGAAGGACACTGAAGCTTTCTTT. This codes for CASSLNQGKDTEAFF. Together with reference TRBV7-3 and TRBJ1-1, the CDR3 gives the full variable domain: GAGVSQTPSNKVTEKGKYVELRCDPISGHTALYWYRQSLGQGPEFLIYFQGTGAADDSGLPNDRFFAVRPEGSVSTLKIQRTERGDSAVYLCASSLNQGKDTEAFFGQGTRLTVV.

This clonotype appeared a few times. The V and J genes are TRBV6-1 and TRBJ1-1, with a weak D call TRBD1 (5 bases). In germline, CDR1 is MNHNS, CDR2 SASEGT. The CDR3 sequence is 13 residues long. V dropped 2 bases and J dropped 4 bases, with 8 bases sitting between them. The DNA of the CDR3 is TGTGCCAGCAGTGAACCTAGGGGCACTGAAGCTTTCTTT. It yields the protein CASSEPRGTEAFF.

This clonotype was picked up many times. The V and J genes are TRBV4-1 and TRBJ1-2, with 8 bases identical to TRBD1. CDR3 length: 16 residues. Germline CDR1 MGHRA, CDR2 YSYEKL. The V and J ends lost 2 bases and 1 base, in that order; junction bases with no gene match: 6. CDR3 sequence (DNA): TGCGCCAGCAGCCAACTCACAGGGGGACTTAACTATGGCTACACCTTC. Its translation: CASSQLTGGLNYGYTF.

The V and J genes are TRBV5-6 and TRBJ1-1; 12 nucleotides agree with TRBD1. The germline gives CDR1 SGHDT, CDR2 YYEEEE. The CDR3 is 14 residues long. Trimming cost V 3 bases and J 4 bases; bases outside gene matches: 1. CDR3: CASSWDRGLTEAFF. CDR3 nucleotide sequence: TGTGCCAGCAGCTGGGACAGGGGGCTCACTGAAGCTTTCTTT.

In its sample, this clonotype was seen a few times. The chain combines TRBV19 with TRBJ2-7; 12 bases are a match to TRBD1. J gave up 2 bases and V 3 bases, and 2 bases lay outside the gene matches. Per the germline V gene, CDR1 is LNHDA and CDR2 is SQIVND (reference sequence). This CDR3 has 15 residues. This chain's CDR3 is CASSIRDRGPYEQYF. CDR3 coding DNA: TGTGCCAGTAGTATTCGGGACAGGGGGCCCTACGAGCAGTACTTC.